Below are 7 T cell receptor beta chains sequenced from a single sample in a study of CD8 T cells in Susac syndrome. RNA totalling about 0.45 to 1 ug underwent reverse transcription with random hexamers. Using its own MiXCR run on the immunoSEQ multiplex PCR reads, TCRdb lists one record per CDR3 protein. The sample includes roughly 150,000 distinct CDR3 sequences, roughly 95% of them seen just once. Sequencing was carried out using CD4+ T cells from PBMCs. The receptors here all came from a human donor with Susac syndrome.

The V call is TRBV24-1, the J call TRBJ1-5; 11 nucleotides agree with TRBD1. The CDR3 sequence is 16 residues long. Germline V gene lookup returns CDR1 KGHDR and CDR2 SFDVKD. Unmatched junction bases numbered 5, after V lost 4 bases and J lost 4 bases. The CDR3 spells CATSDAGTGGNQPQHF. The CDR3 DNA reads TGTGCCACCAGTGACGCAGGGACAGGGGGAAATCAGCCCCAGCATTTT.

In DNA, the CDR3 is TGTGCCGTGGAATCCTTCAGACAGCTGGGCACAGATACGCAGTATTTT. It yields the protein CAVESFRQLGTDTQYF. The rearrangement links TRBV7-2 to TRBJ2-3; TRBD1 is a possible D gene (5 bases). The CDR3 runs 16 residues. Trimming took off 11 bases at V and 1 base at J, with 22 bases between the two ends. The germline V gene has CDR1 SGHTA and CDR2 FQGNSA. Complete variable domain (other parts from reference TRBV7-2 and TRBJ2-3): GAGVSQSPSNKVTEKGKDVELRCDPISGHTALYWYRQSLGQGLEFLIYFQGNSAPDKSGLPSDRFSAERTGGSVSTLTIQRTQQEDSAVYLCAVESFRQLGTDTQYFGPGTRLTVL.

The chain combines TRBV5-6 with TRBJ1-3; D is undetermined. The CDR3 consists of 13 residues. V was cut by 3 bases and J by 1 base, with 5 bases left in between. Germline V gene data show CDR1 as SGHDT and CDR2 as YYEEEE. The CDR3 region has the DNA TGTGCCAGCAGCTGGAGATCTGGAAACACCATATATTTT. This encodes CASSWRSGNTIYF.

This chain joins TRBV27 and TRBJ2-3; no firm D call. This CDR3 contains 9 residues. The germline V gene encodes CDR1 MNHEY and CDR2 SMNVEV (reference sequence). Trimming removed 5 bases at V and 14 bases at J, with 8 bases between. The CDR3 loop is CASSLIGYF. Here the CDR3 DNA reads TGTGCCAGCAGTCTGATTGGGTATTTT.

V is TRBV18 and J is TRBJ2-7; weak D call: TRBD1 (7 bases). Trimming took 4 bases from V and 4 from J, leaving 17 bases between them. CDR1 and CDR2 (germline): KGHSH, LQKENI. This CDR3 is 15 amino acids long. CDR3 protein: CASSQTGSREYEQYF. Written as DNA, the CDR3 is TGTGCCAGCTCACAGACAGGGAGTCGGGAGTACGAGCAGTACTTC.

The chain links TRBV29-1 to TRBJ2-5; TRBD1 might be the D (5 bases). The V and J ends lost 6 bases and 7 bases respectively, with 9 bases between them. This CDR3 region has 10 residues. From germline, CDR1 is SQVTM and CDR2 ANQGSEA. The CDR3 sequence is CSVGEATQYF. Here the CDR3 DNA reads TGCAGCGTAGGGGAAGCGACCCAGTACTTC.

The rearrangement joins TRBV11-2 to TRBJ2-3, with a weak D call TRBD1 (7 bases). The CDR3 sequence is 15 residues long. Germline CDR1 and CDR2: SGHAT and FQNNGV. The V end lost 0 bases, the J end lost 6 bases, and 13 bases lay between the germline ends. This chain's CDR3 is CASSLDGGGGDTQYF. CDR3 coding DNA: TGTGCCAGCAGCTTAGATGGAGGGGGCGGGGATACGCAGTATTTT.